The 29 T cell receptor beta chains reported below all come from one sample, sequenced in a study of blood T cell repertoires in COVID-19. Clones were read by immunoSEQ multiplex PCR, and TCRdb kept only the in-frame ones, dropping some. The sample carries 250,000 to 300,000 clones, 80% to 90% recorded once. Sequenced material: peripheral blood. The receptors originated from a woman aged 70-85 years with acute or convalescent COVID-19.

This rearrangement joins TRBV5-1 to TRBJ2-1; TRBD1 agrees at 8 bases. After removal of 0 bases from V and 4 bases from J, the junction contained 6 bases not matched to a gene. The V gene's germline CDR1 is SGHRS and CDR2 YFSETQ. The length of the CDR3 is 16 residues. The DNA for the CDR3 is TGCGCCAGCAGCTTGGATCCAGGGGGCCTTTACAATGAGCAGTTCTTC. As protein: CASSLDPGGLYNEQFF.

The V gene is TRBV30, the J gene TRBJ1-1, with TRBD1 matching 8 bases. Per the germline V gene, CDR1 is GTSNPN and CDR2 is SVGIG (reference sequence). Unmatched junction bases numbered 14, after V lost 6 bases and J lost 11 bases. CDR3 size: 13 residues. The CDR3 DNA follows: TGTGCCTGCACCGGGACAGGAAGAGTTCGCGCTTTCTTT. This translates into CACTGTGRVRAFF.

About this clone itself: At the DNA level, this CDR3 is encoded by other sequences in the same sample as well. The chain is built from TRBV4-2 and TRBJ2-7; D is perhaps TRBD1 (5 bases). The V end lost 0 bases, the J end lost 6 bases, and 12 bases lay between the germline ends. Germline CDR1 is LGHNA and CDR2 is YNFKEQ. CDR3 length equals 14 residues. Here the CDR3 reads CASSQDLQGREQYF. The CDR3 DNA sequence: TGTGCCAGCAGCCAAGATCTGCAGGGTCGCGAGCAGTACTTC.

V usage is TRBV13 and J usage is TRBJ2-7; D possibly corresponds to TRBD2 (12 bases). The V gene lost 4 bases and the J gene lost 1 base, with 26 bases spanning the gap. Per germline, CDR1 PRHDT and CDR2 FYEKMQ (reference sequence). The CDR3 loop spans 19 amino acids. CDR3 nucleotides: TGTGCCAGCAGCTCCCCCGGGACAGGGGGGACTAGCGGGTCCTACGAGCAGTACTTC. Translated: CASSSPGTGGTSGSYEQYF.

This chain links TRBV2 with TRBJ1-1, with D hard to call. This CDR3 contains 12 residues. Trimming removed 3 bases from V and 3 bases from J, with 5 bases in between. Germline V gives CDR1 SNHLY, CDR2 FYNNEI. CDR3 bases: TGTGCCAGCAGTGAGAGTGACACTGAAGCTTTCTTT. Protein: CASSESDTEAFF.

The V gene is TRBV27, the J gene TRBJ1-1; no definite D call. V was clipped by 0 bases and J by 4 bases, with 6 bases between them. There are 13 residues in the CDR3. Germline V gene sequence: CDR1 MNHEY, CDR2 SMNVEV (reference sequence). The DNA of the CDR3 is TGTGCCAGCAGTTTATCGAGGAGCACTGAAGCTTTCTTT. It specifies CASSLSRSTEAFF.

The chain uses TRBV5-1 and TRBJ2-7, with TRBD2 matching 13 bases. There are 16 residues in the CDR3. CDR1 is SGHRS, CDR2 YFSETQ, per germline. The J segment lost 5 bases and the V segment lost 4 bases, leaving 9 bases of the junction unmatched. This CDR3 is CASSPQTSGGLHEQYF. Written as DNA, the CDR3 is TGCGCCAGCAGCCCGCAGACTAGCGGGGGGTTGCACGAGCAGTACTTC.

This rearrangement joins TRBV4-1 to TRBJ1-4, with TRBD1 matching 10 bases. Trimming removed 10 bases from V and 6 bases from J; junction bases left unmatched: 8. The CDR3 sequence is 14 residues long. Germline values: CDR1 MGHRA, CDR2 YSYEKL. The CDR3 DNA sequence: TGCGCCACGCGACCGGGACAGGGGTATGAAAAACTGTTTTTT. It yields the protein CATRPGQGYEKLFF.

The CDR3 loop is CASSDYTGTTNEKLFF. The CDR3 bases are TGTGCCAGCAGTGACTACACCGGGACAACTAATGAAAAACTGTTTTTT. The chain joins TRBV25-1 to TRBJ1-4; no clear D gene. Looked up from germline, CDR1 is MGHDK and CDR2 is SYGVNS. The V and J ends lost 3 bases and 0 bases respectively, with 11 bases between them. The CDR3 spans 16 residues.

The genes are TRBV6-6 and TRBJ1-2, with D perhaps matching TRBD1 (5 bases). The V end lost 6 bases, the J end lost 6 bases, and 14 bases lay between the germline ends. The CDR3 is made up of 13 amino acids. Germline CDR1 MNHNY, CDR2 SVGAGI (reference sequence). CDR3 DNA sequence: TGTGCCAGCAGCGAGACAGACTCCCATGGCTACACCTTC. Translating gives CASSETDSHGYTF.

The table lists this clone with a count of one. The V gene is TRBV11-2, the J gene TRBJ1-2, with TRBD1 matching 7 bases. Germline CDR1 SGHAT, CDR2 FQNNGV. J lost 1 base, V lost 5 bases, and 4 bases had no gene match. This CDR3 comprises 14 residues. In DNA form, the CDR3 reads TGTGCCAGCAGCCGGGACAGACATAACTATGGCTACACCTTC. This gives the protein CASSRDRHNYGYTF.

This clone has a single count. The V call is TRBV4-1, the J call TRBJ2-5; TRBD2 matches at 7 bases. V dropped 4 bases and J dropped 4; count of bases not matched to a gene: 9. The CDR3 covers 15 residues. Per the germline V gene, CDR1 is MGHRA and CDR2 is YSYEKL. CDR3 sequence (DNA): TGCGCCAGCAGCCGGGAGGGCAGGCGACCAGAGACCCAGTACTTC. It codes for CASSREGRRPETQYF.

This rearrangement joins TRBV5-1 to TRBJ2-2; the D gene is possibly TRBD2 (6 bases). This CDR3 contains 14 residues. Germline CDR1 SGHRS, CDR2 YFSETQ. Trimming pared 2 bases from V and 7 bases from J, leaving 12 bases between. The CDR3, as DNA: TGCGCCAGCAGCTTAGGAGGGTCTGACGGGGAGCTGTTTTTT. Translating it yields CASSLGGSDGELFF. Full variable domain (missing parts from reference TRBV5-1 and TRBJ2-2): KAGVTQTPRYLIKTRGQQVTLSCSPISGHRSVSWYQQTPGQGLQFLFEYFSETQRNKGNFPGRFSGRQFSNSRSEMNVSTLELGDSALYLCASSLGGSDGELFFGEGSRLTVL.

The chain is built from TRBV5-1 and TRBJ1-2; 12 nucleotides align to TRBD1. The length of the CDR3 is 14 residues. Trimming cost V 7 bases and J 8 bases; bases outside gene matches: 9. Germline V gene lookup returns CDR1 SGHRS and CDR2 YFSETQ. As DNA, the CDR3 is TGCGCCAGCTTCACTGGGACAGGGGGCGCGGGCTACACCTTC. Protein: CASFTGTGGAGYTF.

The rearrangement uses TRBV12-3 or TRBV12-4 and TRBJ1-5; D is perhaps TRBD1 (6 bases). The CDR3 runs 12 residues. The V end was cut by 7 bases, the J end by 7 bases, with 11 bases between. CDR3: CASNQGSQPQHF. For the CDR3, the DNA is TGTGCCAGCAATCAGGGGAGCCAGCCCCAGCATTTT.

The chain combines TRBV7-2 with TRBJ2-2; 7 bases agree with TRBD2. The CDR3 runs to 15 residues. CDR1 SGHTA and CDR2 FQGNSA come from the germline V gene. Germline trimming cut 1 base from V and 4 bases from J; bases unmatched to any gene: 3. CDR3 in amino acids: CASSLGASGTGELFF. CDR3 in DNA: TGTGCCAGCAGCTTAGGTGCTAGCGGCACCGGGGAGCTGTTTTTT.

The chain combines TRBV5-1 with TRBJ1-1; unclear D gene. Germline CDR1 SGHRS, CDR2 YFSETQ. This CDR3 has 15 amino acids. The V end lost 4 bases, the J end lost 0 bases, and 13 bases lay between the germline ends. The CDR3 DNA reads TGCGCCAGCAGCGCTAGCCCGGGCTTGAACACTGAAGCTTTCTTT. Translated, it gives CASSASPGLNTEAFF.

The V and J genes are TRBV6-2 or TRBV6-3 and TRBJ2-5; D might be TRBD1 (5 bases). The germline V and J ends were trimmed by 5 bases and 2 bases, with 9 bases remaining between them. The CDR3 runs 13 residues. Germline V gives CDR1 MNHEY, CDR2 SVGEGT. This chain's CDR3 is CASSPTEQETQYF. In nucleotides, the CDR3 is TGTGCCAGCAGTCCGACAGAACAAGAGACCCAGTACTTC.

This chain uses TRBV7-9 with TRBJ1-1; unclear D gene. Germline CDR1 reads SEHNR; CDR2 reads FQNEAQ (reference sequence). V was shortened by 8 bases and J by 4 bases, with 17 bases between the two germline ends. The CDR3 totals 14 residues. The CDR3 protein is CASCSREGSTEAFF. In DNA form, the CDR3 reads TGTGCCAGCTGCTCTAGGGAGGGCAGCACTGAAGCTTTCTTT. Filled out from reference TRBV7-9 and TRBJ1-1, the complete variable domain reads DTGVSQNPRHKITKRGQNVTFRCDPISEHNRLYWYRQTLGQGPEFLTYFQNEAQLEKSRLLSDRFSAERPKGSFSTLEIQRTEQGDSAMYLCASCSREGSTEAFFGQGTRLTVV.

The chain employs TRBV5-1 and TRBJ1-1, with 8 bases identical to TRBD1. The germline gives CDR1 SGHRS, CDR2 YFSETQ. This CDR3 is built from 14 residues. With V trimmed by 5 bases and J by 1 base, 4 bases remained unmatched. The CDR3 sequence is CASRTGTGNTEAFF. The CDR3 region has the DNA TGCGCCAGCAGAACCGGGACAGGGAACACTGAAGCTTTCTTT.

This chain connects TRBV5-1 to TRBJ1-1; no definite D call. The V end lost 2 bases, the J end lost 0 bases, and 8 bases lay between the germline ends. Germline lookup yields CDR1 SGHRS and CDR2 YFSETQ. This CDR3 region has 14 residues. The chain's CDR3 is CASSFGDLNTEAFF. As DNA, the CDR3 is TGCGCCAGCAGCTTCGGGGATCTGAACACTGAAGCTTTCTTT.

This clone was observed once. The rearrangement links TRBV18 to TRBJ1-1; a possible D gene is TRBD1 (5 bases). V was cut by 4 bases and J by 6 bases, with 12 bases left in between. CDR1 and CDR2 from the germline V gene are KGHSH and LQKENI. CDR3 length: 13 residues. The CDR3 sequence is CASSLYEGAEAFF. CDR3 coding DNA: TGTGCCAGCTCACTATATGAAGGGGCTGAAGCTTTCTTT. Based on the CDR3 plus reference TRBV18 and TRBJ1-1, the full variable domain is NAGVMQNPRHLVRRRGQEARLRCSPMKGHSHVYWYRQLPEEGLKFMVYLQKENIIDESGMPKERFSAEFPKEGPSILRIQQVVRGDSAAYFCASSLYEGAEAFFGQGTRLTVV.

The rearrangement links TRBV7-9 to TRBJ1-4; D call uncertain. The CDR3 totals 10 residues. Germline CDR1 SEHNR, CDR2 FQNEAQ (reference sequence). V lost 5 bases to trimming and J lost 8 bases, with 3 bases between them. The chain's CDR3 is CASSQEKLFF. The CDR3 DNA follows: TGTGCCAGCAGCCAAGAAAAACTGTTTTTT.

The chain recombines TRBV4-1 with TRBJ2-7; TRBD2 agrees at 8 bases. This CDR3 has 15 amino acids. Germline loops: CDR1 MGHRA, CDR2 YSYEKL. J lost 4 bases, V lost 1 base, and 6 bases had no gene match. CDR3 bases: TGCGCCAGCAGCCAAGGGGGACCGGGGGGGTACGAGCAGTACTTC. Translation: CASSQGGPGGYEQYF.

The V gene is TRBV6-5, the J gene TRBJ1-1, with a possible D match to TRBD1 (6 bases). The V end was cut by 6 bases, the J end by 3 bases, with 14 bases between. Per germline, CDR1 MNHEY and CDR2 SVGAGI. The CDR3 consists of 14 residues. The CDR3 DNA reads as TGTGCCAGCAGATTTACCACAGGGCACACTGAAGCTTTCTTT. Protein product: CASRFTTGHTEAFF.

This chain links TRBV19 with TRBJ1-6; the match to TRBD1 covers 7 bases. CDR1 and CDR2 from the germline V gene are LNHDA and SQIVND (reference sequence). The CDR3 extends over 16 amino acids. Trimming cost V 3 bases and J 6 bases; bases outside gene matches: 8. The CDR3 region has the DNA TGTGCCAGTAGTATGGGCTGGCAGGGGGTTAATTCACCCCTCCACTTT. Protein product: CASSMGWQGVNSPLHF.

This sequence joins TRBV6-5 and TRBJ1-5; D uncertain. V shed 5 bases and J shed 0 bases, with 11 bases lying between them. Germline CDR1 reads MNHEY; CDR2 reads SVGAGI. The CDR3 loop spans 15 amino acids. CDR3 in amino acids: CASSPDTYSNQPQHF. The CDR3 nucleotides are TGTGCCAGCAGTCCAGACACGTATAGCAATCAGCCCCAGCATTTT.

This clone has a single count. This chain links TRBV7-6 with TRBJ2-5; D is perhaps TRBD2 (5 bases). The ends were cut back, 7 bases at V and 1 base at J, with 10 bases in the middle. This CDR3 is 13 amino acids long. Germline CDR1 is SGHVS and CDR2 is FNYEAQ. The CDR3 nucleotides read TGTGCCAGCAACGACGGGGTCCAAGAGACCCAGTACTTC. This translates into CASNDGVQETQYF.

The chain links TRBV2 to TRBJ2-5; 7 nucleotides line up with TRBD2. V lost 8 bases, J lost 3 bases, and 9 bases stayed unmatched. CDR3 length equals 14 residues. Per the germline V gene, CDR1 is SNHLY and CDR2 is FYNNEI. The CDR3 region is CASDLGGIEETQYF. DNA of the CDR3: TGTGCCAGCGACCTGGGGGGGATAGAAGAGACCCAGTACTTC.